The next 27 T cell receptor beta chains were all read from a single sample in a study of T cells in Graves' hyperthyroidism and ophthalmopathy. The CDR3 regions of TCR beta were amplified from RNA transcripts. Primed by the HTBI set, a first-round RT-PCR was run on the TCR CDR3. Each CDR3 protein is one row after TCRdb ran MiXCR on the multiplex PCR reads. The data show about 300,000 distinct CDR3 sequences, approximately 19% seen once. The source material was blood. The receptors originated from a man aged 50-60 years with Graves' ophthalmopathy.

This clonotype was seen a few times. The chain couples TRBV5-1 to TRBJ2-2; 15 positions match TRBD2. Germline V lookup: CDR1 SGHRS, CDR2 YFSETQ. The V segment lost 2 bases and the J segment 1 base; nucleotides outside the gene matches: 3. This CDR3 has 18 residues. The CDR3 region has the DNA TGCGCCAGCAGCTTAGGACTAGCGGGAGGGAAGAACACCGGGGAGCTGTTTTTT. It codes for CASSLGLAGGKNTGELFF.

The rearrangement links TRBV15 to TRBJ2-5; tentatively, D is TRBD1 (5 bases). V shed 2 bases and J shed 5 bases, with 9 bases lying between them. Per germline, CDR1 LNHNV and CDR2 YYDKDF (reference sequence). There are 13 residues in the CDR3. The CDR3 sequence is CATSRQGSETQYF. The CDR3 nucleotides read TGTGCCACCAGCAGACAGGGTTCGGAGACCCAGTACTTC.

This clonotype turned up a few times. The chain carries TRBV5-4 and TRBJ2-1; 7 nucleotides agree with TRBD2. Germline assignment: CDR1 SGHNT and CDR2 YYREEE (reference sequence). After removal of 3 bases from V and 5 bases from J, the junction contained 8 bases not matched to a gene. CDR3 size: 15 residues. CDR3: CASSSGGSGDNEQFF. In DNA form, the CDR3 reads TGTGCCAGCAGCTCGGGCGGGAGTGGGGACAATGAGCAGTTCTTC. Using reference TRBV5-4 and TRBJ2-1 for the parts outside the CDR3, the full variable domain is ETGVTQSPTHLIKTRGQQVTLRCSSQSGHNTVSWYQQALGQGPQFIFQYYREEENGRGNFPPRFSGLQFPNYSSELNVNALELDDSALYLCASSSGGSGDNEQFFGPGTRLTVL.

The sample holds a few counts of this clonotype. The V and J genes are TRBV13 and TRBJ1-3, with D perhaps matching TRBD1 (6 bases). V was clipped by 4 bases and J by 0 bases, with 13 bases between them. CDR3 length: 16 amino acids. Germline V gene data show CDR1 as PRHDT and CDR2 as FYEKMQ (reference sequence). The CDR3 DNA sequence: TGTGCCAGCAGCTGGGGGCCGGGGTTCTCTGGAAACACCATATATTTT. It specifies CASSWGPGFSGNTIYF.

The chain carries TRBV10-3 and TRBJ2-3; TRBD2 matches 12 bases. The junction had 5 bases not matched to a gene; V was cut back by 0 bases and J by 7 bases. Germline-derived CDR1 and CDR2 are ENHRY and SYGVKD. The CDR3 has 16 residues. DNA for the CDR3: TGTGCCATCAGTGAGTCGACTAGCGGGAGACTTTATACGCAGTATTTT. Residues: CAISESTSGRLYTQYF.

This clonotype was observed many times. V usage is TRBV2 and J usage is TRBJ1-1, with 8 bases identical to TRBD1. J gave up 6 bases and V 4 bases, and 7 bases lay outside the gene matches. The CDR3 is 14 amino acids. From germline, CDR1 is SNHLY and CDR2 FYNNEI. CDR3 residues: CASSAQGASPEAFF. The CDR3, as DNA: TGTGCCAGCAGTGCCCAGGGGGCGTCCCCTGAAGCTTTCTTT.

This clonotype was picked up a small number of times. The CDR3 DNA is TGTGCCAGCAGTGAAGGCAGGGGGTACGGACAGCCCCAGCATTTT. Its protein product is CASSEGRGYGQPQHF. The rearrangement links TRBV2 to TRBJ1-5; TRBD1 agrees at 7 bases. Germline lookup yields CDR1 SNHLY and CDR2 FYNNEI. The CDR3 is made up of 15 amino acids. The junction had 7 bases not matched to a gene; V was cut back by 1 base and J by 7 bases.

Of note for this clonotype: A junction boundary mismatches the germline segment, possibly from a read error. The genes are TRBV6-1 and TRBJ1-5; D is unclear. The V gene's germline CDR1 is MNHNS and CDR2 SASEGT. The CDR3 is 14 amino acids. CDR3 DNA: TGTGCCTGCAGTGAAGCGATAGGGAATCAGCCCCAGCATTTT. It translates to CACSEAIGNQPQHF.

The genes are TRBV6-2 or TRBV6-3 and TRBJ2-5, with D hard to call. The CDR3 is 13 residues long. V shed 7 bases and J shed 5 bases, with 14 bases lying between them. Germline CDR1 is MNHEY and CDR2 is SVGEGT. CDR3: CASTDVSTETQYF. Written as DNA, the CDR3 is TGTGCCAGCACCGATGTCTCCACGGAGACCCAGTACTTC.

The CDR3, as DNA: TGCAGCGAGGGCCACGGGGCTAGCGGGCCCAATGAGCAGTTCTTC. Translating it yields CSEGHGASGPNEQFF. V gene TRBV29-1 combines with J gene TRBJ2-1; TRBD2 aligns across 8 bases. Germline CDR1 SQVTM, CDR2 ANQGSEA. The CDR3 runs to 15 residues. The V gene end was trimmed by 7 bases and the J gene end by 6 bases; junction bases not matched to a gene: 14.

This sequence joins TRBV15 and TRBJ1-4, with 9 nucleotides matching TRBD1. The length of the CDR3 is 15 residues. V shed 6 bases, J shed 5 bases, and the junction held 7 bases outside the gene matches. Per germline, CDR1 LNHNV and CDR2 YYDKDF (reference sequence). The CDR3 coding sequence is TGTGCCACCAGAAACCGGACAGGGGAGAATGAAAAACTGTTTTTT. Its protein is CATRNRTGENEKLFF.

This clonotype has more than one count but fewer than ten. The gene calls are TRBV29-1 and TRBJ2-7; 10 bases match TRBD2. Trimming removed 6 bases from V and 2 bases from J; junction bases left unmatched: 10. Germline lookup yields CDR1 SQVTM and CDR2 ANQGSEA. CDR3 length: 15 amino acids. CDR3 protein: CSVRGLADITYEQYF. The CDR3 DNA is TGCAGCGTCCGAGGACTAGCGGATATCACCTACGAGCAGTACTTC.

This clonotype has a count of ten or more. The V gene is TRBV20-1, the J gene TRBJ1-1; D not certain. The CDR3 is 16 amino acids. From germline, CDR1 is DFQATT and CDR2 SNEGSKA (reference sequence). V lost 6 bases and J 0 bases, leaving 20 bases between the germline ends. CDR3 loop: CSASTRQIFMNTEAFF. As DNA, the CDR3 is TGCAGTGCCTCTACCAGGCAGATCTTCATGAACACTGAAGCTTTCTTT.

This clonotype was found a few times. An end of the junction differs from the germline gene, which may be a read error. The chain couples TRBV24-1 to TRBJ2-2, with 8 bases identical to TRBD2. Germline V gene sequence: CDR1 KGHDR, CDR2 SFDVKD. CDR3 length: 15 residues. CDR3 DNA sequence: TGTGCCACCAGCCCAGCGGGAGTGAACGCCGGGGAGCTGTTTTTT. Its translation is CATSPAGVNAGELFF.

This clonotype was seen at least ten times. The chain carries TRBV2 and TRBJ1-1, with a weak D call TRBD1 (5 bases). V lost 7 bases, J lost 1 base, and 16 bases lay in between. Germline values: CDR1 SNHLY, CDR2 FYNNEI. The CDR3 sequence is 15 residues long. The CDR3 DNA sequence: TGTGCCAGCATGGGCCCGGGGGGAGCGAACACTGAAGCTTTCTTT. Its protein is CASMGPGGANTEAFF.

This chain joins TRBV5-1 and TRBJ2-5; D is unclear. The germline gives CDR1 SGHRS, CDR2 YFSETQ. Trimming stripped 0 bases from V and 3 bases from J, with 6 bases between. The CDR3 loop spans 13 amino acids. CDR3 nucleotides: TGCGCCAGCAGCTTGGAGACGGAAGAGACCCAGTACTTC. The encoded protein is CASSLETEETQYF.

This clonotype was picked up many times. This chain links TRBV20-1 with TRBJ2-3; 8 bases are shared with TRBD2. CDR1 is DFQATT and CDR2 is SNEGSKA in the germline V gene (reference sequence). This CDR3 has 13 amino acids. The junction had 6 bases not matched to a gene; V was cut back by 3 bases and J by 7 bases. This chain's CDR3 is CSASGRARNTQYF. CDR3 nucleotides: TGCAGTGCTAGCGGGAGGGCTCGAAATACGCAGTATTTT.

This clonotype came up many times. The CDR3 DNA is TGTGCCAGCATCGAGCAGGGAATGTCCTACGAGCAGTACTTC. Its protein is CASIEQGMSYEQYF. The chain combines TRBV2 with TRBJ2-7; the D gene is possibly TRBD1 (5 bases). Germline values: CDR1 SNHLY, CDR2 FYNNEI. V was clipped by 7 bases and J by 1 base, with 14 bases between them. CDR3 length equals 14 residues. Based on the CDR3 plus reference TRBV2 and TRBJ2-7, the full variable domain is EPEVTQTPSHQVTQMGQEVILRCVPISNHLYFYWYRQILGQKVEFLVSFYNNEISEKSEIFDDQFSVERPDGSNFTLKIRSTKLEDSAMYFCASIEQGMSYEQYFGPGTRLTVT.

The J gene is TRBJ2-7, the V gene TRBV19; 8 bases line up with TRBD2. Germline V CDR1 and CDR2: LNHDA, SQIVND (reference sequence). CDR3 length: 17 amino acids. J gave up 5 bases and V 5 bases, and 17 bases lay outside the gene matches. CDR3 amino acids: CASSPYPRGGFIHEQYF. In nucleotides, the CDR3 is TGTGCCAGTAGTCCCTACCCCCGGGGGGGGTTTATCCACGAGCAGTACTTC.

Only a few counts were recorded for this clonotype. This chain uses TRBV7-3 with TRBJ2-1; D remains ambiguous. The CDR3 loop spans 14 amino acids. The germline V gene has CDR1 SGHTA and CDR2 FQGTGA. V lost 0 bases and J 5 bases, leaving 8 bases between the germline ends. DNA for the CDR3: TGTGCCAGCAGCTTAACGGGCAGTAACAATGAGCAGTTCTTC. Protein: CASSLTGSNNEQFF.

The chain employs TRBV5-1 and TRBJ2-2; D tentatively reads TRBD1 or TRBD2 (5 bases each). Between the trimmed V and J ends, which lost 2 bases and 4 bases, there was a span of 9 bases. The CDR3 sequence is 14 residues long. Germline CDR1 is SGHRS and CDR2 is YFSETQ. CDR3 in DNA: TGCGCCAGCAGCTTTGGGGGTAGCACCGGGGAGCTGTTTTTT. It is translated as CASSFGGSTGELFF.

In this sample, this clonotype turned up a few times. The CDR3 spells CSAHRDEQFF. As DNA, the CDR3 is TGCAGCGCCCATAGGGATGAGCAGTTCTTC. The rearrangement uses TRBV29-1 and TRBJ2-1; unclear D gene. In germline, CDR1 is SQVTM, CDR2 ANQGSEA. The CDR3 runs to 10 residues. V lost 7 bases, J lost 8 bases, and 9 bases lay in between.

V usage is TRBV4-1 and J usage is TRBJ2-4; D is ambiguous. Deletions cut 0 bases from V and 13 bases from J, with 13 bases between. The CDR3 has 13 amino acids. Germline V gene lookup returns CDR1 MGHRA and CDR2 YSYEKL. For the CDR3, the DNA is TGCGCCAGCAGCCAAGATGTCGGACGAATACAGTACTTC. Encoded protein: CASSQDVGRIQYF.

This chain connects TRBV2 to TRBJ2-1; 14 bases align to TRBD2. This CDR3 has 19 residues. The V segment lost 4 bases and the J segment 0 bases; nucleotides outside the gene matches: 8. The germline CDR1 and CDR2 sequences are SNHLY and FYNNEI. The CDR3 nucleotides read TGTGCCAGCAGTGCCCGACTAGCGGGAGGGCGGAGCTCCTACAATGAGCAGTTCTTC. This codes for CASSARLAGGRSSYNEQFF. Full variable domain (missing parts from reference TRBV2 and TRBJ2-1): EPEVTQTPSHQVTQMGQEVILRCVPISNHLYFYWYRQILGQKVEFLVSFYNNEISEKSEIFDDQFSVERPDGSNFTLKIRSTKLEDSAMYFCASSARLAGGRSSYNEQFFGPGTRLTVL.

This clonotype was found many times. The gene calls are TRBV5-1 and TRBJ1-2; unclear D gene. Trimming took off 3 bases at V and 6 bases at J, with 9 bases between the two ends. CDR1 is SGHRS, CDR2 YFSETQ, per germline. The CDR3 runs 12 residues. As DNA, the CDR3 is TGCGCCAGCAGCTCACAACGGGATGGCTACACCTTC. Protein: CASSSQRDGYTF.

This chain uses TRBV2 with TRBJ2-1; 13 positions match TRBD2. V lost 1 base and J lost 8; bases outside the gene matches: 2. This CDR3 comprises 15 residues. Per germline, CDR1 SNHLY and CDR2 FYNNEI. For the CDR3, the DNA is TGTGCCAGCAGTGAAGGACTAGCGGGAGGATATGAGCAGTTCTTC. Translation: CASSEGLAGGYEQFF.

The chain is built from TRBV28 and TRBJ1-1; the D gene is possibly TRBD1 (5 bases). From germline, CDR1 is MDHEN and CDR2 SYDVKM. There are 13 residues in the CDR3. V shed 5 bases and J shed 5 bases, with 12 bases lying between them. The CDR3, as DNA: TGTGCCAGCAGTATGCTCCGGGGGACTGAAGCTTTCTTT. Protein product: CASSMLRGTEAFF.